The next 21 T cell receptor beta chains were all read from a single sample in a study of TIL therapy for anti-PD-1-resistant metastatic lung cancer. Time point defined: pre-treatment sample, taken before nivolumab and TIL therapy. This was the immunoSEQ v3 assay. Produced via immunoSEQ multiplex PCR; TCRdb's table is partial and in-frame only. There are roughly 60,000 clones in the sample; over 75% occur only once, and just over 2.5% lies in the top ten. The source was blood, collected at baseline. The receptors were sampled from a person aged 25-80 years with non-small cell lung cancer.

The chain is built from TRBV9 and TRBJ1-4, with TRBD1 identical over 9 bases. The CDR3 runs 18 residues. The V gene end was trimmed by 3 bases and the J gene end by 6 bases; junction bases not matched to a gene: 15. Looked up from germline, CDR1 is SGDLS and CDR2 is YYNGEE. The CDR3 sequence: CASSAYGQGTPEDEKLFF. The CDR3 DNA reads as TGTGCCAGCAGCGCGTACGGACAGGGGACACCCGAAGATGAAAAACTGTTTTTT.

This clone occurred a few times. The chain uses TRBV28 and TRBJ1-6; TRBD1 aligns across 10 bases. Germline V gene sequence: CDR1 MDHEN, CDR2 SYDVKM. V was pared by 4 bases and J by 4 bases, with 4 bases of the junction left unmatched. The CDR3 is 16 residues long. Here the CDR3 DNA reads TGTGCCAGCAGTTCCAGACAGGGGGCGTATAATTCACCCCTCCACTTT. Translated: CASSSRQGAYNSPLHF.

The chain uses TRBV28 and TRBJ1-1, with 7 nucleotides matching TRBD1. The CDR3 loop spans 15 amino acids. Germline trimming cut 2 bases from V and 2 bases from J; bases unmatched to any gene: 5. Germline CDR1 is MDHEN and CDR2 is SYDVKM. The CDR3: CASSLTGATNTEAFF. The CDR3 DNA sequence: TGTGCCAGCAGTTTAACAGGGGCGACCAACACTGAAGCTTTCTTT.

This rearrangement joins TRBV4-1 to TRBJ1-3; D unclear. Germline V gene data show CDR1 as MGHRA and CDR2 as YSYEKL. V shed 0 bases and J shed 4 bases, with 4 bases lying between them. The CDR3 spans 13 residues. The CDR3 coding sequence is TGCGCCAGCAGCCAAGAAGGAGGAAACACCATATATTTT. It codes for CASSQEGGNTIYF.

V usage is TRBV7-7 and J usage is TRBJ2-1, with 7 bases aligning to TRBD2. Unmatched junction bases numbered 4, after V lost 5 bases and J lost 3 bases. This CDR3 has 14 residues. Germline CDR1 SSHAT, CDR2 FNYEAQ (reference sequence). In DNA, the CDR3 is TGTGCCAGCAGCCGGGACTATCTCTACAATGAGCAGTTCTTC. This sequence encodes CASSRDYLYNEQFF.

V usage is TRBV7-8 and J usage is TRBJ2-2; no clear D. Germline V gene data show CDR1 as SGHVS and CDR2 as FQNEAQ. V lost 2 bases and J lost 2, with 18 bases in between. This CDR3 is built from 18 residues. The CDR3 DNA is TGTGCCAGCAGCTTACGTTCTCCGGCTGCCGGAAACACCGGGGAGCTGTTTTTT. Its protein product is CASSLRSPAAGNTGELFF.

The rearrangement uses TRBV28 and TRBJ1-5; maybe TRBD1 (6 bases). This CDR3 is 16 amino acids long. Germline lookup yields CDR1 MDHEN and CDR2 SYDVKM. The ends were cut back, 5 bases at V and 0 bases at J, with 14 bases in the middle. The CDR3 spells CASSGGQGYSNQPQHF. The CDR3 DNA follows: TGTGCCAGCAGTGGGGGGCAGGGCTATAGCAATCAGCCCCAGCATTTT. Supplemented by reference TRBV28 and TRBJ1-5, the full variable domain reads DVKVTQSSRYLVKRTGEKVFLECVQDMDHENMFWYRQDPGLGLRLIYFSYDVKMKEKGDIPEGYSVSREKKERFSLILESASTNQTSMYLCASSGGQGYSNQPQHFGDGTRLSIL.

The chain carries TRBV4-1 and TRBJ2-5, with TRBD2 matching 10 bases. V dropped 2 bases and J dropped 1; count of bases not matched to a gene: 4. Per the germline V gene, CDR1 is MGHRA and CDR2 is YSYEKL. The CDR3 covers 16 residues. The CDR3 reads CASSQPRTSGQETQYF. The CDR3 region has the DNA TGCGCCAGCAGCCAACCTAGGACTAGCGGCCAAGAGACCCAGTACTTC.

The gene calls are TRBV11-2 and TRBJ2-7; 11 bases map to TRBD2. With V trimmed by 6 bases and J by 6 bases, 7 bases remained unmatched. Germline CDR1 is SGHAT and CDR2 is FQNNGV. The CDR3 length is 14 residues. The CDR3: CASSLAGGASEQYF. In nucleotides, the CDR3 is TGTGCCAGCAGTCTAGCGGGGGGAGCTTCCGAGCAGTACTTC.

This rearrangement joins TRBV28 to TRBJ1-5; D remains ambiguous. Germline V gives CDR1 MDHEN, CDR2 SYDVKM. V dropped 7 bases and J dropped 2 bases, with 12 bases sitting between them. This CDR3 comprises 14 residues. CDR3 nucleotide sequence: TGTGCCAGCACCCCCGTGGTAGGCAATCAGCCCCAGCATTTT. Translation gives CASTPVVGNQPQHF.

J is TRBJ2-7 and V is TRBV9; 7 nucleotides align to TRBD2. CDR3 length: 16 amino acids. Trimming at V came to 0 bases and at J to 5 bases, leaving 11 bases not matched to a gene. Germline V gene sequence: CDR1 SGDLS, CDR2 YYNGEE. The CDR3 coding sequence is TGTGCCAGCAGCGTAGGGCTCCGGGAGGCCGGGAACGAGCAGTACTTC. Amino acids: CASSVGLREAGNEQYF.

This chain connects TRBV7-2 to TRBJ2-2, with D possibly TRBD1 on 5 matching bases. The CDR3 length is 16 residues. Germline V gene data show CDR1 as SGHTA and CDR2 as FQGNSA. V was clipped by 7 bases and J by 0 bases, with 15 bases between them. CDR3 sequence (DNA): TGTGCCAGCACCCCCGACAGACCGGCGAACACCGGGGAGCTGTTTTTT. Its translation is CASTPDRPANTGELFF.

The chain carries TRBV21-1 and TRBJ1-2; whether TRBD1, the table's D call, matches the DNA was not checked. TRBV21-1 corresponds to a pseudogene. CDR3 length: 14 residues. The CDR3 DNA is TGTGCCAGCAGCACAGGACAGGGATCGGCCGGCTACACCTTC. Translation: CASSTGQGSAGYTF.

V gene TRBV24-1 combines with J gene TRBJ1-2; D is uncertain. The CDR3 length is 14 residues. Looked up from germline, CDR1 is KGHDR and CDR2 is SFDVKD. Trimming removed 1 base from V and 7 bases from J, with 12 bases in between. The CDR3 DNA is TGTGCCACCAGTGATTTTAAGACTCGTACTGGCTACACCTTC. Translation: CATSDFKTRTGYTF.

This rearrangement joins TRBV30 to TRBJ1-2, with 9 bases that match TRBD1. The CDR3 totals 16 residues. Trimming took 1 base from V and 1 from J; bases not matched to a gene: 7. In germline, CDR1 is GTSNPN, CDR2 SVGIG (reference sequence). CDR3 DNA: TGTGCCTGGAGTGCCGACTACAGGGGGCGTAACTATGGCTACACCTTC. Translation gives CAWSADYRGRNYGYTF. Full variable domain (rest looked up from reference TRBV30 and TRBJ1-2): SQTIHQWPATLVQPVGSPLSLECTVEGTSNPNLYWYRQAAGRGLQLLFYSVGIGQISSEVPQNLSASRPQDRQFILSSKKLLLSDSGFYLCAWSADYRGRNYGYTFGSGTRLTVV.

This clone was seen more than once but under ten times. This chain's CDR3 is CASSDRSGYDYEQYF. CDR3 in DNA: TGTGCCAGCAGCGACCGCTCCGGGTATGACTACGAGCAGTACTTC. The V gene is TRBV7-9, the J gene TRBJ2-7; D is undetermined. The CDR3 is 15 residues long. The V gene's germline CDR1 is SEHNR and CDR2 FQNEAQ (reference sequence). The germline V and J ends were trimmed by 5 bases and 3 bases, with 17 bases remaining between them.

The V and J genes are TRBV6-2 or TRBV6-3 and TRBJ2-7; 9 bases match TRBD2. Germline values: CDR1 MNHEY, CDR2 SVGEGT. Trimming removed 3 bases from V and 3 bases from J; junction bases left unmatched: 6. The CDR3 is 15 residues long. CDR3 DNA: TGTGCCAGCAGTTATACCGATAGCGGGGGCTACGAGCAGTACTTC. It specifies CASSYTDSGGYEQYF.

This clone was found once. This chain links TRBV30 with TRBJ2-5; tentatively, D is TRBD2 (6 bases). Germline CDR1 reads GTSNPN; CDR2 reads SVGIG (reference sequence). This CDR3 is 12 amino acids long. Trimming cost V 2 bases and J 4 bases, with 8 bases left between them. The chain's CDR3 is CAWSLGGETQYF. Written as DNA, the CDR3 is TGTGCCTGGAGTCTGGGGGGAGAGACCCAGTACTTC.

This chain uses TRBV4-2 with TRBJ2-3; 13 bases align to TRBD2. The CDR3 loop spans 16 amino acids. The V gene's germline CDR1 is LGHNA and CDR2 YNFKEQ. V lost 4 bases to trimming and J lost 4 bases; unmatched junction nucleotides: 5. CDR3 region: CASSPTSGGASDTQYF. The CDR3, as DNA: TGTGCCAGCAGCCCTACTAGCGGGGGGGCTTCAGATACGCAGTATTTT.

The chain uses TRBV4-1 and TRBJ2-1, with D tentatively TRBD2 (5 bases). The V gene's germline CDR1 is MGHRA and CDR2 YSYEKL. V lost 8 bases, J lost 0 bases, and 20 bases lay in between. The CDR3 runs 17 residues. In DNA form, the CDR3 reads TGCGCCAGCGGAGAGGGAGACCCAGAGAGCTCCTACAATGAGCAGTTCTTC. This codes for CASGEGDPESSYNEQFF.

The gene calls are TRBV7-2 and TRBJ1-1, with D perhaps TRBD1 (5 bases). V lost 1 base, J lost 1 base, and 13 bases lay in between. The CDR3 is 16 residues long. Looked up from germline, CDR1 is SGHTA and CDR2 is FQGNSA. The CDR3 DNA follows: TGTGCCAGCAGCTTAGTATCGGGGCTCGGGAACACTGAAGCTTTCTTT. This translates into CASSLVSGLGNTEAFF. The whole variable domain, remainder taken from reference TRBV7-2 and TRBJ1-1, is GAGVSQSPSNKVTEKGKDVELRCDPISGHTALYWYRQSLGQGLEFLIYFQGNSAPDKSGLPSDRFSAERTGGSVSTLTIQRTQQEDSAVYLCASSLVSGLGNTEAFFGQGTRLTVV.